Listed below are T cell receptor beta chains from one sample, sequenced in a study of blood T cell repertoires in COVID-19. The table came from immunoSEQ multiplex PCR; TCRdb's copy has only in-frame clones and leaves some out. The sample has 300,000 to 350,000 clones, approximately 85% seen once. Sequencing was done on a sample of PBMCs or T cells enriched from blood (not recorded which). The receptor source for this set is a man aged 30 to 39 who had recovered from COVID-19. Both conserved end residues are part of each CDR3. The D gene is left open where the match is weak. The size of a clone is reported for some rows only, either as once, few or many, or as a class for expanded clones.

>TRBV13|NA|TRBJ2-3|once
TGTGCCAGCAGCTCCCAGGGGGGCAAGACCACAGATACGCAGTATTTT
CASSSQGGKTTDTQYF
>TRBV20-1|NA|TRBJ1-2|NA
TGCAGTGCCGGAGGAGCCTATGGCTACACCTTC
CSAGGAYGYTF
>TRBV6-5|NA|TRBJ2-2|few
TGTGCCAGCAGTACGCACAGCGGGGAGCTGTTTTTT
CASSTHSGELFF
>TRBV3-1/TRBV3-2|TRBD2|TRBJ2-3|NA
TGTGCCAGCAGCACCCGGCGGGGGGCGCGGGATACGCAGTATTTT
CASSTRRGARDTQYF
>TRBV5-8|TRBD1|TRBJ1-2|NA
TGTGCCAGCAGCACCCGGACAGGGGGCGTTGGCTACACCTTC
CASSTRTGGVGYTF
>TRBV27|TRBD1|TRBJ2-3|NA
TGTGCCAGCAGTGCGGGACAGGGATACACAGATACGCAGTATTTT
CASSAGQGYTDTQYF
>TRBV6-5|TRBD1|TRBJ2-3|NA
TGTGCCAGCAGGGGGACAGGCCTCCCGACAGATACGCAGTATTTT
CASRGTGLPTDTQYF
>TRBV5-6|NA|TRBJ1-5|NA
TGTGCCAGCAGCTTGGGGACAATTAGCAATCAGCCCCAGCATTTT
CASSLGTISNQPQHF
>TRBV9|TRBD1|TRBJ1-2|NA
TGTGCCAGCAGCACTTCCCGGGACAGGGGTAATGGCTACACCTTC
CASSTSRDRGNGYTF
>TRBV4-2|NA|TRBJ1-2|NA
TGTGCCAGCAGCCAAGCGGCAGGGGTACAAGACTATGGCTACACCTTC
CASSQAAGVQDYGYTF
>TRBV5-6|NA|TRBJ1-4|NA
TGTGCCAGCAGCTTGGGTGGACACTACACTAATGAAAAACTGTTTTTT
CASSLGGHYTNEKLFF
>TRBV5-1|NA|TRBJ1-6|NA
TGCGCCAGCAGCGAACCACAGGGCCTAAATTCACCCCTCCACTTT
CASSEPQGLNSPLHF
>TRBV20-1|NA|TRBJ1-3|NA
TGCAGTGCTTACACAGGAAACACCATATATTTT
CSAYTGNTIYF
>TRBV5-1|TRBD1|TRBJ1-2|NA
TGCGCCAGCAGCTTGGGACAGGGGGCACCTAACTATGGCTACACCTTC
CASSLGQGAPNYGYTF
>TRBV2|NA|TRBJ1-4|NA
TGTGCCAGCAGTGGGAGTGAGACAGTCAAACTGTTTTTT
CASSGSETVKLFF
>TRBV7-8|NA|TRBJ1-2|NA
TGTGCCAGCAGCCCCGACTGGTATGGCTACACCTTC
CASSPDWYGYTF
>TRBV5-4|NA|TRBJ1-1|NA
TGTGCCAGCAGCCCGGATCCGGGGACATACACTGAAGCTTTCTTT
CASSPDPGTYTEAFF
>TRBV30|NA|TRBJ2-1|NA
TGTGCCGGCAGGGTTCGAGAGCAGTTCTTC
CAGRVREQFF
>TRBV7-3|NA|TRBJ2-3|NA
TGTGCCAGCAGCCCCAAGCGGGGCACAGATACGCAGTATTTT
CASSPKRGTDTQYF
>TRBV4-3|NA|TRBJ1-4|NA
TGCGCCAGCAGCCTTAGTAGTGGTGAAAAACTGTTTTTT
CASSLSSGEKLFF
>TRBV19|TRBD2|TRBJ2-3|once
TGTGCCAGTAGTATAGGAAGACTAGCGGGGGGCACAGATACGCAGTATTTT
CASSIGRLAGGTDTQYF
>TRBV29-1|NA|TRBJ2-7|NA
TGCAGCGTTGAAGATGAACGGGACTGGAGGGGATCCTACGAGCAGTACTTC
CSVEDERDWRGSYEQYF
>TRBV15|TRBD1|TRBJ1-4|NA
TGTGCCACCAGCAGAGAACAGGGGGCGGCTGAAAAACTGTTTTTT
CATSREQGAAEKLFF
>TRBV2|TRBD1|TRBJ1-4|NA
TGTGCCAGCAGTGAATTGGGACAGATAAATGAAAAACTGTTTTTT
CASSELGQINEKLFF
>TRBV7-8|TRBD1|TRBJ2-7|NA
TGTGCCAGCAGCTTAACCCCGACAGGGGGCTCCTACGAGCAGTACTTC
CASSLTPTGGSYEQYF
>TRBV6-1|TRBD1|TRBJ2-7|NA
TGTGCCAGCAGTGAGGGGGGACAGGGCTCCTACGAGCAGTACTTC
CASSEGGQGSYEQYF
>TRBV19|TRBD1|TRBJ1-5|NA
TGTGCCAGTAGTACCGACAGGGGGTTAGAGCAGCCCCAGCATTTT
CASSTDRGLEQPQHF
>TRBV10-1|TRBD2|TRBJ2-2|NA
TGCGCCAGCCGCGGGGGTGCGAACACCGGGGAGCTGTTTTTT
CASRGGANTGELFF
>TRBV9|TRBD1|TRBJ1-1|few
TGTGCCAGCAGCGTAGACAGGGGAGACACTGAAGCTTTCTTT
CASSVDRGDTEAFF
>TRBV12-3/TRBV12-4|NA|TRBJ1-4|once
TGTGCCAGCAGTTTCGGGGTCGGAAAACTGTTTTTT
CASSFGVGKLFF
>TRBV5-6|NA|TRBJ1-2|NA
TGTGCCAGCAGCTTGGGGACCGAGGGTGGCTACACCTTC
CASSLGTEGGYTF
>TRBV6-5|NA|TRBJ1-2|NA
TGTGCCAGCAGTTACTGGGACAAAGGCTATGGCTACACCTTC
CASSYWDKGYGYTF
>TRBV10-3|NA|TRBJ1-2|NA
TGTGCCATCAGCTCCTTCCAGGAATTCTATGGCTACACCTTC
CAISSFQEFYGYTF
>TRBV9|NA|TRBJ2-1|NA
TGTGCCAGCAGCGTGTCTTTGGAGGGGAATGAGCAGTTCTTC
CASSVSLEGNEQFF
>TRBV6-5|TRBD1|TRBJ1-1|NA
TGTGCCAGCAGTTTCGGGAGGACAGGGGGAACTGAAGCTTTCTTT
CASSFGRTGGTEAFF
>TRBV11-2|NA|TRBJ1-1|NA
TGTGCCAGCAGCTTAACAGGCAGAGGGACTGGAACTGAAGCTTTCTTT
CASSLTGRGTGTEAFF
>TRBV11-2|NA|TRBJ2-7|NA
TGTGCCAGCAGCGCGGAGATCTACGAGCAGTACTTC
CASSAEIYEQYF
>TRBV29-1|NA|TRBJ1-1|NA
TGCAGCGTTGAGGACAGCTTGAACACTGAAGCTTTCTTT
CSVEDSLNTEAFF
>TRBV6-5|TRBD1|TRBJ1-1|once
TGTGCCAGCAGTTATAGTGTGACAGGGATGAACACTGAAGCTTTCTTT
CASSYSVTGMNTEAFF
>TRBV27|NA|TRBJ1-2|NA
TGTGCCAGCAGTTTATCGCCCTGGGGGGGCTATGGCTACACCTTC
CASSLSPWGGYGYTF